The 15 T cell receptor beta chains presented below share a single source sample, sequenced in a study of blood T cell repertoires in COVID-19. The protocol was immunoSEQ multiplex PCR, while the TCRdb copy is restricted to in-frame clones and leaves out a portion. Here the sample spans roughly 45,000 clones, approximately 87% being singletons. Sequences were obtained from peripheral blood. The origin of the receptors is a human donor in a cohort sampled during active COVID-19.

The chain uses TRBV5-5 and TRBJ2-1; 7 nucleotides align to TRBD2. The CDR3 consists of 15 residues. J lost 0 bases, V lost 3 bases, and 3 bases had no gene match. CDR1 is SGHKS, CDR2 YYEKEE, per germline (reference sequence). In nucleotides, the CDR3 is TGTGCCAGCAGCTCCGGGGGGAGCTCCTACAATGAGCAGTTCTTC. It yields the protein CASSSGGSSYNEQFF.

This chain uses TRBV19 with TRBJ2-5, with 9 bases aligning to TRBD2. The J segment lost 3 bases and the V segment lost 4 bases, leaving 6 bases of the junction unmatched. There are 15 residues in the CDR3. Germline V gives CDR1 LNHDA, CDR2 SQIVND (reference sequence). The CDR3 sequence: CASSNLAGLKETQYF. The CDR3 coding sequence is TGTGCCAGTAGTAATCTAGCGGGGCTTAAAGAGACCCAGTACTTC. Full variable domain (rest looked up from reference TRBV19 and TRBJ2-5): DGGITQSPKYLFRKEGQNVTLSCEQNLNHDAMYWYRQDPGQGLRLIYYSQIVNDFQKGDIAEGYSVSREKKESFPLTVTSAQKNPTAFYLCASSNLAGLKETQYFGPGTRLLVL.

In nucleotides, the CDR3 is TGTGCCTGGAGTGTACTCGGGGTTAACTATGGCTACACCTTC. This codes for CAWSVLGVNYGYTF. The chain has TRBV30 and TRBJ1-2; D call uncertain. Trimming shortened V by 0 bases and J by 1 base, and 9 bases separated the two germline ends. This CDR3 spans 14 amino acids. Germline lookup yields CDR1 GTSNPN and CDR2 SVGIG (reference sequence).

The rearrangement joins TRBV5-6 to TRBJ2-3; 7 bases map to TRBD1. CDR1 SGHDT and CDR2 YYEEEE come from the germline V gene. The ends lost 4 bases at V and 3 bases at J; junction bases unmatched: 5. The CDR3 spans 14 residues. In DNA, the CDR3 is TGTGCCAGCAGCCAGGGACAGCCAACAGATACGCAGTATTTT. It is translated as CASSQGQPTDTQYF.

This clone turned up a few times. The CDR3 coding sequence is TGTGCCAGCAGCCAAGATCCCAGCGGGGCAAACACCGGGGAGCTGTTTTTT. Translated: CASSQDPSGANTGELFF. The chain uses TRBV4-2 and TRBJ2-2; 7 positions match TRBD2. CDR3 length equals 17 residues. Trimming at V came to 0 bases and at J to 2 bases, leaving 6 bases not matched to a gene. The germline CDR1 and CDR2 sequences are LGHNA and YNFKEQ.

This sequence joins TRBV4-3 and TRBJ1-1; TRBD1 matches 7 bases. The junction had 5 bases not matched to a gene; V was cut back by 2 bases and J by 8 bases. From germline, CDR1 is LGHNA and CDR2 YSLEER. The CDR3 is 13 residues long. Here the CDR3 DNA reads TGCGCCAGCAGCCAAACCCTGGACAGGGAAGCTTTCTTT. Protein: CASSQTLDREAFF.

This chain joins TRBV19 and TRBJ1-2; D is unclear. CDR3 length: 15 residues. In germline, CDR1 is LNHDA, CDR2 SQIVND (reference sequence). Trimming took 0 bases from V and 8 from J, leaving 16 bases between them. The CDR3 reads CASSIEVRGWGGYTF. CDR3 DNA: TGTGCCAGTAGTATAGAAGTTCGGGGTTGGGGAGGCTACACCTTC.

This chain uses TRBV10-2 with TRBJ1-6; D uncertain. V gave up 3 bases and J gave up 10 bases, with 19 bases separating them. CDR3 size: 16 residues. Germline V gives CDR1 WSHSY, CDR2 SAAADI. The CDR3 sequence: CASSDSFRGRGSPLHF. The CDR3 region has the DNA TGCGCCAGCAGTGACTCCTTCCGGGGTCGAGGGTCACCCCTCCACTTT.

The genes are TRBV7-9 and TRBJ1-4; the match to TRBD1 covers 8 bases. Trimming at V came to 5 bases and at J to 0 bases, leaving 11 bases not matched to a gene. In germline, CDR1 is SEHNR, CDR2 FQNEAQ (reference sequence). The CDR3 is 18 residues long. CDR3 nucleotide sequence: TGTGCCAGCAGCGACTGGGACAGGACAATTGCAACTAATGAAAAACTGTTTTTT. Translated: CASSDWDRTIATNEKLFF.

The chain couples TRBV11-2 to TRBJ1-2; weak D call: TRBD1 (6 bases). Germline lookup yields CDR1 SGHAT and CDR2 FQNNGV. This CDR3 is built from 14 residues. Trimming removed 5 bases at V and 4 bases at J, with 14 bases between. This CDR3 reads CASSLSGVRYGYTF. DNA of the CDR3: TGTGCCAGCAGCCTATCAGGGGTCCGCTATGGCTACACCTTC.

The chain is built from TRBV20-1 and TRBJ2-5; tentatively, D is TRBD1 (6 bases). The CDR3 consists of 12 residues. Germline CDR1 reads DFQATT; CDR2 reads SNEGSKA (reference sequence). Between the trimmed V and J ends, which lost 3 bases and 3 bases, there was a span of 8 bases. CDR3 loop: CSASYREETQYF. CDR3 bases: TGCAGTGCTAGTTACAGGGAAGAGACCCAGTACTTC.

The chain uses TRBV3-1 (or the pseudogene TRBV3-2) and TRBJ1-2, with D possibly TRBD1 on 6 matching bases. V was clipped by 2 bases and J by 7 bases, with 11 bases between them. The CDR3 spans 13 residues. Germline CDR1 is LGHDT and CDR2 is YNNKEL (reference sequence). The CDR3 DNA reads as TGTGCCAGCAGCCAATTCACAGGGAGTGGCTACACCTTC. Protein sequence: CASSQFTGSGYTF.

The V gene is TRBV29-1, the J gene TRBJ1-1; 7 bases match TRBD1. This CDR3 has 16 residues. The V gene end was trimmed by 3 bases and the J gene end by 0 bases; junction bases not matched to a gene: 10. CDR1 is SQVTM and CDR2 is ANQGSEA in the germline V gene. The CDR3 sequence is CSVENRGPFMNTEAFF. CDR3 DNA sequence: TGCAGCGTTGAGAACAGGGGCCCTTTCATGAACACTGAAGCTTTCTTT.

The J gene is TRBJ2-6, the V gene TRBV5-5; 11 bases line up with TRBD2. This CDR3 spans 18 amino acids. From germline, CDR1 is SGHKS and CDR2 YYEKEE (reference sequence). The ends lost 3 bases at V and 0 bases at J; junction bases unmatched: 5. CDR3 coding DNA: TGTGCCAGCAGCTCTCTAGCGGGGGGCTTCTCTGGGGCCAACGTCCTGACTTTC. Its translation: CASSSLAGGFSGANVLTF.

This chain uses TRBV5-1 with TRBJ1-5; no clear D. This CDR3 is built from 13 residues. With 1 base removed from V and 7 bases from J, the gap between germline ends came to 9 bases. From germline, CDR1 is SGHRS and CDR2 YFSETQ. CDR3 amino acids: CASSLSGEQPQHF. In nucleotides, the CDR3 is TGCGCCAGCAGCTTGTCCGGGGAACAGCCCCAGCATTTT.